This is a list of T cell receptor beta chains from one sample in a study of cytomegalovirus exposure and HLA in healthy donors. TCRdb's table, derived via immunoSEQ multiplex PCR, lists solely in-frame clones and lacks some. The repertoire has about 160,000 clones, around three quarters of them found once; the top ten carry roughly 1.4%. Specimen: PBMCs. The source is a man aged 40-49 years in good health and CMV-seronegative. Each CDR3 is given with its conserved first and last residue. A D gene is named only where the DNA matches it firmly. Rows give clone size only sometimes, using once, few, many, or a class for an expanded clone.

size	J	D	V	DNA	CDR3
few	TRBJ2-5	TRBD2	TRBV5-1	TGCGCCAGCAGTTGGACTAGCGGGAGTGGAGAGACCCAGTACTTC	CASSWTSGSGETQYF
-	TRBJ1-2	-	TRBV6-5	TGTGCCAGCAGTTACTCTGCGGGCTCGGGCTACACCTTC	CASSYSAGSGYTF
-	TRBJ2-2	-	TRBV28	TGTGCCAGCAGTTTTAGGAGAACGAACACCGGGGAGCTGTTTTTT	CASSFRRTNTGELFF
few	TRBJ2-7	-	TRBV28	TGTGCCAGCACCACCGGGACAACCATATACGAGCAGTACTTC	CASTTGTTIYEQYF
-	TRBJ2-1	-	TRBV13	TGTGCCAGCAGCTTAACGGTCAATGAGCAGTTCTTC	CASSLTVNEQFF
-	TRBJ2-1	TRBD1	TRBV5-4	TGTGCCAGCAGAAACCCAACAGGGGGCATTGATCATGAGCAGTTCTTC	CASRNPTGGIDHEQFF
-	TRBJ1-1	-	TRBV7-2	TGTGCCAGCAGCCCCCGACAGATTAGTAGAAACACTGAAGCTTTCTTT	CASSPRQISRNTEAFF
-	TRBJ1-5	-	TRBV2	TGTGCCAGCAGTGACCCCGGGGATCAGCCCCAGCATTTT	CASSDPGDQPQHF
-	TRBJ2-3	TRBD2	TRBV7-9	TGTGCCAGCAGCTTACCTAGCGGGAGAACGGGTGGGGCAGATACGCAGTATTTT	CASSLPSGRTGGADTQYF
-	TRBJ1-1	TRBD1	TRBV7-9	TGTGCCAGCAGCGATTCCGGGACAGAAGAAGCTTTCTTT	CASSDSGTEEAFF
once	TRBJ2-3	TRBD1	TRBV5-1	TGCGCCAGCAGCATACAGGGGTCAGATACGCAGTATTTT	CASSIQGSDTQYF